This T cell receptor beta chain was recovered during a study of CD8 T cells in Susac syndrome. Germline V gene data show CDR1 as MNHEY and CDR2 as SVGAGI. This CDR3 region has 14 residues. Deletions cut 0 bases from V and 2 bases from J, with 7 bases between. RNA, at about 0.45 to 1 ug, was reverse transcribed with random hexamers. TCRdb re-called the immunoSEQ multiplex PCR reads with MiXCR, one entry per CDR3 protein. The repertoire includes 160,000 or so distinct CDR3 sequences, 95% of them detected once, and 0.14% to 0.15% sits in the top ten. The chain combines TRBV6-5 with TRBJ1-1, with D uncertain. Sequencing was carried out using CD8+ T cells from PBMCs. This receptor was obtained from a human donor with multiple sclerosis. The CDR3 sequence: CASSYSDANTEAFF. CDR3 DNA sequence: TGTGCCAGCAGTTACTCGGACGCCAACACTGAAGCTTTCTTT.